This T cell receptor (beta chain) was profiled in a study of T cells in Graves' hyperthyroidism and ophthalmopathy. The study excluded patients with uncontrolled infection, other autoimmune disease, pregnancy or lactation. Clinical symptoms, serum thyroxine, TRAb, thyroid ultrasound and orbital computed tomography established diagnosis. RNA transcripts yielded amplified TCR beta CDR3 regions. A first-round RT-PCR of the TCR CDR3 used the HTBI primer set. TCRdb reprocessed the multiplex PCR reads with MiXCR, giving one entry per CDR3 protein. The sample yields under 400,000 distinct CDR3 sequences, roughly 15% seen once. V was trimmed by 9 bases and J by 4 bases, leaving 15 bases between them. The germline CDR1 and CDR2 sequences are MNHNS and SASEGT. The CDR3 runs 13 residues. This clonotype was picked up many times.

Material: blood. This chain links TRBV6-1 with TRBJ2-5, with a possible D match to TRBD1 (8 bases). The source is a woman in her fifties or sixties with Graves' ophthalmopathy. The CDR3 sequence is CASHRGGRETQYF. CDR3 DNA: TGTGCCAGTCACAGGGGGGGGAGAGAGACCCAGTACTTC.